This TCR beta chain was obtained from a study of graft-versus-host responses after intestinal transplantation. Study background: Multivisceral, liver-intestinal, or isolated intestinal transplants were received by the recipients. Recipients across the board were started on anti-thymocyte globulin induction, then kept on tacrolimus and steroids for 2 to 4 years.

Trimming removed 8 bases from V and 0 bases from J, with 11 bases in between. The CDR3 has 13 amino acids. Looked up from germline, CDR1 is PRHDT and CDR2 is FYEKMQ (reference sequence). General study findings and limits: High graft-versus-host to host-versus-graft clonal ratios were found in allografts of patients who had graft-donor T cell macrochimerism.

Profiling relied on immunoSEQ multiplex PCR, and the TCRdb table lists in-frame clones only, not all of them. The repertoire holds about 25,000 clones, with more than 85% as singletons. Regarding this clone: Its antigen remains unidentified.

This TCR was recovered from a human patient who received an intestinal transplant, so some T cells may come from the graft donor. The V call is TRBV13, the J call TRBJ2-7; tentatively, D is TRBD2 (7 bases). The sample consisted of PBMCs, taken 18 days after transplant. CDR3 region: CASGGDNSYEQYF. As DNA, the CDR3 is TGTGCCAGCGGGGGGGACAACTCCTACGAGCAGTACTTC.